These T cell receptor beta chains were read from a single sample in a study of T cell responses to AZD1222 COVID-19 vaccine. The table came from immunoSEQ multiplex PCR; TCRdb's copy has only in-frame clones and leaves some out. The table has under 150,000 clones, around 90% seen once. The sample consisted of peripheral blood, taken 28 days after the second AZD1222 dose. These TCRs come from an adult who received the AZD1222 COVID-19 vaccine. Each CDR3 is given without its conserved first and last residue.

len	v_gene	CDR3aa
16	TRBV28	ASSLFGTGISYNSPLH
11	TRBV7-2	ASRTALNTEAF
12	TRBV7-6	ASSSRQVCEKLF
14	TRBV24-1	ATSDDGPGAGNTIY
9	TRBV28	ASSLNSGYT
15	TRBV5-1	ASSLVPGQSSYNEQF
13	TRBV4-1	ASSQDVGLVSEAF
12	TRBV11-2	ASSLGVRGEAQY
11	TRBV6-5	ASSYRREIEAF
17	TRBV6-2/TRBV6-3	ASSYLDVIRDSITGELF
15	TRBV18	ASSPFRQGNSGNTIY
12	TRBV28	ASSLGRAYYGYT
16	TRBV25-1	ASSEWGQTRVGDYGYT
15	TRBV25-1	ASSYGTSGSWGDTQY
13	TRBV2	ASRLDKAGTGELF
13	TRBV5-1	ASSLPTGLQETQY
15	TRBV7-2	ASSLAESIQSTGELF
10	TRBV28	ASSLNTYGYT
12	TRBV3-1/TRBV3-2	ASSQGGHVGELF
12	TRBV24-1	ATSDFSTYNEQF
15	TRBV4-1	ASSQGRARGTGNTIY
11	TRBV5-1	ASSSDARDGYT
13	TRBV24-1	ATSDPGGADNEQF
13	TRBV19	ASRWGGSRTDTQY
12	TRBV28	ASSRRMTNEKLF
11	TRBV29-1	SVETGGNQPQH
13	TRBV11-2	ASSPLDGLGDTQY
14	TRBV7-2	ASSLAGTSGAYEQY
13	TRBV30	AWSTQQLAKNIQY
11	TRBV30	AWTPTGARGYT
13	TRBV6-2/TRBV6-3	ASSYLAGDNYEQY
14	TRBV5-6	ASSLGQGAINSPLH
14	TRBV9	ASSVGPQGDNQPQH
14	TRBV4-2	ASSQGATGINQPQH
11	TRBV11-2	ASSPIGGETQY
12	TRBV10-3	AISDRGVNSPLH
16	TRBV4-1	ASSHPGTESSGANVLT
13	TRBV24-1	ATSENTGGKYEQY
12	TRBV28	ASLMSRATDTQY
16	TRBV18	ASSPYAGGQGSGNTIY
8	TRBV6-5	ASRNTEAF